Listed here are 23 T cell receptor beta chains from one sample, sequenced in a study of T cell repertoires in cytomegalovirus infection. MiXCR was run by TCRdb on the reads, yielding one entry per CDR3 protein. The repertoire includes about 360,000 distinct CDR3 sequences, 15% to 20% of them detected once, and around 9.3% sits in the top ten. Sequenced sample: PBMCs. Receptors were obtained from a human donor in good health (CMV status not recorded). Some clones in this sample may be carry-over from other donors' samples.

In the case of this clonotype: With a much larger clone just one base away, this may be a read error. The chain joins TRBV7-2 to TRBJ2-5; either TRBD1 or TRBD2 may supply D (5 bases each). The CDR3 is 15 residues long. From germline, CDR1 is SGHTA and CDR2 FQGNSA. The CDR3 here is CVSSLDAGWEETQYF. CDR3 sequence (DNA): TGTGTCAGCAGCTTAGACGCAGGGTGGGAGGAGACCCAGTACTTC. Drawing the rest from reference TRBV7-2 and TRBJ2-5, the complete variable domain is GAGVSQSPSNKVTEKGKDVELRCDPISGHTALYWYRQSLGQGLEFLIYFQGNSAPDKSGLPSDRFSAERTGGSVSTLTIQRTQQEDSAVYLCVSSLDAGWEETQYFGPGTRLLVL.

The chain recombines TRBV13 with TRBJ2-1; no reliable D call. Trimming took off 4 bases at V and 5 bases at J, with 15 bases between the two ends. Germline V lookup: CDR1 PRHDT, CDR2 FYEKMQ (reference sequence). There are 15 residues in the CDR3. This chain's CDR3 is CASSSAAVADNEQFF. The CDR3 DNA reads as TGTGCCAGCAGCTCCGCGGCGGTGGCGGACAATGAGCAGTTCTTC.

DNA for the CDR3: TGTGCCAGCAGTTTTAACGTTTCTCCCCAGCATTTT. Its protein product is CASSFNVSPQHF. The V call is TRBV12-3 or TRBV12-4, the J call TRBJ1-5; D is ambiguous. The CDR3 loop spans 12 amino acids. V lost 3 bases, J lost 10 bases, and 10 bases lay in between.

This clonotype has more than one count but fewer than ten. The chain combines TRBV28 with TRBJ1-5; D unresolved. The V gene's germline CDR1 is MDHEN and CDR2 SYDVKM. The CDR3 runs 15 residues. V shed 2 bases and J shed 1 base, with 9 bases lying between them. The CDR3 DNA reads TGTGCCAGCAGTTTAGTCGATTTAAGCAATCAGCCCCAGCATTTT. This codes for CASSLVDLSNQPQHF.

This clonotype was counted only a few times. V and J are TRBV11-2 and TRBJ1-1; D is ambiguous. V lost 0 bases and J 5 bases, leaving 7 bases between the germline ends. The CDR3 is 13 amino acids. The germline V gene has CDR1 SGHAT and CDR2 FQNNGV. CDR3 protein: CASSLEVQTEAFF. The CDR3 nucleotides read TGTGCCAGCAGCTTAGAGGTACAAACTGAAGCTTTCTTT.

This chain connects TRBV24-1 to TRBJ1-5; D gene uncertain. Germline V gene sequence: CDR1 KGHDR, CDR2 SFDVKD. CDR3 length: 15 amino acids. Deletions cut 3 bases from V and 0 bases from J, with 8 bases between. The CDR3 region has the DNA TGTGCCACCAGTGATACGAGGAATAGCAATCAGCCCCAGCATTTT. Amino acids: CATSDTRNSNQPQHF.

This clonotype has only a few counts. At one end, the junction sequence differs from germline, possibly due to a read error. In DNA form, the CDR3 reads TGTGCCAGTAAGGGACAGGGGGAAGTACAATTC. This translates into CASKGQGEVQF. The V gene is TRBV19, the J gene TRBJ2-7, with TRBD1 identical over 11 bases. CDR1 and CDR2 from the germline V gene are LNHDA and SQIVND (reference sequence). The CDR3 extends over 11 amino acids.

The gene calls are TRBV10-3 and TRBJ2-7; TRBD2 might be the D (5 bases). CDR3 size: 15 residues. Deletions cut 6 bases from V and 2 bases from J, with 17 bases between. Germline CDR1 is ENHRY and CDR2 is SYGVKD. This CDR3 is CAIRGGRTSPYEQYF. The CDR3 DNA reads TGTGCCATCAGAGGCGGGCGGACCAGTCCCTACGAGCAGTACTTC.

Points on this clonotype: One end of the junction is discordant with germline, which a read error may explain. The V gene is TRBV11-2, the J gene TRBJ1-4, with no clear D. The CDR3 consists of 15 residues. From germline, CDR1 is SGHAT and CDR2 FQNNGV. CDR3 DNA: TGTGCCAGCAGCTTCGACCCACAGTCAAATGGAAAACTGTTTTTT. Protein sequence: CASSFDPQSNGKLFF.

This chain links TRBV29-1 with TRBJ1-1; 7 bases map to TRBD1. The V and J ends lost 5 bases and 6 bases, in that order; junction bases with no gene match: 12. CDR3 length: 14 residues. Germline V gives CDR1 SQVTM, CDR2 ANQGSEA. The CDR3 bases are TGCAGCGTTTCCCGAACAGGGGTCATCGCTGAAGCTTTCTTT. Its translation is CSVSRTGVIAEAFF.

Ten or more counts support this clonotype. V is TRBV11-2 and J is TRBJ2-7; 7 nucleotides agree with TRBD1. This CDR3 region has 13 residues. Germline assignment: CDR1 SGHAT and CDR2 FQNNGV. V dropped 5 bases and J dropped 3; count of bases not matched to a gene: 4. Written as DNA, the CDR3 is TGTGCCAGCAGCCTCGGGACAGACTACGAGCAGTACTTC. Translating it yields CASSLGTDYEQYF.

This clonotype was seen repeatedly, ten times or more. V gene TRBV7-9 combines with J gene TRBJ2-1; 8 nucleotides agree with TRBD2. Trimming took 1 base from V and 7 from J; bases not matched to a gene: 6. CDR3 length: 15 amino acids. Germline lookup yields CDR1 SEHNR and CDR2 FQNEAQ (reference sequence). Here the CDR3 DNA reads TGTGCCAGCAGCTTAGTGGCGGGAGGAGGGAATGAGCAGTTCTTC. It codes for CASSLVAGGGNEQFF. Looking up the rest from reference TRBV7-9 and TRBJ2-1 gives the full variable domain: DTGVSQNPRHKITKRGQNVTFRCDPISEHNRLYWYRQTLGQGPEFLTYFQNEAQLEKSRLLSDRFSAERPKGSFSTLEIQRTEQGDSAMYLCASSLVAGGGNEQFFGPGTRLTVL.

This clonotype was seen ten or more times. The V call is TRBV28, the J call TRBJ1-2; D possibly corresponds to TRBD1 (5 bases). The V end lost 4 bases, the J end lost 8 bases, and 20 bases lay between the germline ends. The CDR3 is 15 residues long. Looked up from germline, CDR1 is MDHEN and CDR2 is SYDVKM. CDR3 in amino acids: CASSSIRLGTQGYTF. The CDR3 DNA is TGTGCCAGCAGTTCGATACGCCTCGGGACCCAAGGCTACACCTTC.

Many counts were recorded for this clonotype. This chain joins TRBV7-2 and TRBJ2-5, with 10 bases matching TRBD2. The germline V gene has CDR1 SGHTA and CDR2 FQGNSA. This CDR3 has 14 amino acids. V lost 7 bases to trimming and J lost 5 bases; unmatched junction nucleotides: 7. The CDR3 nucleotides are TGTGCCAGCACCCCCCCTAGCGGGGGTGAGACCCAGTACTTC. Translation: CASTPPSGGETQYF.

This clonotype was seen ten or more times. The J gene is TRBJ2-7, the V gene TRBV12-3 or TRBV12-4; D gene uncertain. CDR3 length: 12 residues. V was clipped by 3 bases and J by 6 bases, with 9 bases between them. CDR3 bases: TGTGCCAGCAGTTTTTCTCGGGCCGAGCAGTACTTC. Protein sequence: CASSFSRAEQYF.

This clonotype was found many times. V is TRBV7-2 and J is TRBJ1-6, with TRBD1 matching over 9 bases. Unmatched junction bases numbered 6, after V lost 5 bases and J lost 13 bases. Germline CDR1 SGHTA, CDR2 FQGNSA. This CDR3 contains 13 residues. CDR3 coding DNA: TGTGCCAGCAGCAACCACAGGGGGCCCCCCCTCCACTTT. Its protein is CASSNHRGPPLHF.

The chain is built from TRBV20-1 and TRBJ2-1, with TRBD2 as a possible D gene (6 bases). Germline V gives CDR1 DFQATT, CDR2 SNEGSKA (reference sequence). The CDR3 extends over 15 amino acids. Trimming removed 5 bases from V and 9 bases from J, with 23 bases in between. In DNA form, the CDR3 reads TGCAGTGCTCAACCTCCCGCGGGATCTGTAGGTGAGCAGTTCTTC. This encodes CSAQPPAGSVGEQFF.

This clonotype was counted ten times or more. The gene calls are TRBV7-8 and TRBJ1-4; 8 positions agree with TRBD1. Trimming cost V 0 bases and J 7 bases; bases outside gene matches: 4. This CDR3 contains 15 residues. Germline assignment: CDR1 SGHVS and CDR2 FQNEAQ. The CDR3 DNA reads as TGTGCCAGCAGCTTAGCGCTGACAGGGGTTGAAAAACTGTTTTTT. This translates into CASSLALTGVEKLFF.

This chain joins TRBV7-8 and TRBJ1-5; D is undetermined. The germline CDR1 and CDR2 sequences are SGHVS and FQNEAQ. Trimming stripped 3 bases from V and 3 bases from J, with 12 bases between. The CDR3 is 15 amino acids. The CDR3 spells CASSLGSQNNQPQHF. The DNA of the CDR3 is TGTGCCAGCAGCTTGGGGAGTCAGAACAATCAGCCCCAGCATTTT.

The V call is TRBV11-2, the J call TRBJ2-2; 14 nucleotides match TRBD2. CDR3 length: 16 residues. Per the germline V gene, CDR1 is SGHAT and CDR2 is FQNNGV. V shed 4 bases, J shed 6 bases, and the junction held 4 bases outside the gene matches. In nucleotides, the CDR3 is TGTGCCAGCAGCTCCCGACTAGCGGGGGGGTCCGGGGAGCTGTTTTTT. Its protein product is CASSSRLAGGSGELFF.

J is TRBJ1-1 and V is TRBV2, with D possibly being TRBD1 (5 bases). The CDR3 has 13 amino acids. Germline V lookup: CDR1 SNHLY, CDR2 FYNNEI. Trimming stripped 6 bases from V and 2 bases from J, with 10 bases between. The CDR3 DNA reads as TGTGCCAGCAGACCGACAGAAAACACTGAAGCTTTCTTT. Amino acids: CASRPTENTEAFF.

Comment on this clonotype: At one end, the junction sequence differs from germline, possibly due to a read error. The chain carries TRBV12-3 or TRBV12-4 and TRBJ2-7, with D perhaps TRBD2 (5 bases). This CDR3 spans 11 amino acids. The CDR3 DNA is TGTGCCAACAGTTTAGCGTACGAGCAGTACTTC. Protein sequence: CANSLAYEQYF.

The chain joins TRBV7-9 to TRBJ2-3; D is ambiguous. The CDR3 covers 14 residues. CDR1 and CDR2 (germline): SEHNR, FQNEAQ (reference sequence). The V and J ends lost 6 bases and 0 bases respectively, with 10 bases between them. The CDR3: CASRAGPSTDTQYF. DNA for the CDR3: TGTGCCAGCAGGGCCGGACCTAGCACAGATACGCAGTATTTT.